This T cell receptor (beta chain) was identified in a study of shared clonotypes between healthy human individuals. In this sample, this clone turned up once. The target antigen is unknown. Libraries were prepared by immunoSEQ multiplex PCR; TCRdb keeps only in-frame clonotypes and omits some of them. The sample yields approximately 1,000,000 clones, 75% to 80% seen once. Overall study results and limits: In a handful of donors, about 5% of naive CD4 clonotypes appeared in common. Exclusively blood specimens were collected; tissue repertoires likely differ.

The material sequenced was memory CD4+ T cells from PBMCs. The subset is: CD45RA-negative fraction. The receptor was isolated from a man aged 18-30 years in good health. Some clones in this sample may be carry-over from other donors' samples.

Here the CDR3 DNA reads TGTGCCAGACCTTCAGGGGCCGCCAGCTCCTACAATGAGCAGTTCTTC. Amino acids: CARPSGAASSYNEQFF. V is TRBV5-4 and J is TRBJ2-1; D is perhaps TRBD1 (6 bases). The germline V gene has CDR1 SGHNT and CDR2 YYREEE (reference sequence). The CDR3 loop spans 16 amino acids. The ends were cut back, 8 bases at V and 0 bases at J, with 18 bases in the middle.